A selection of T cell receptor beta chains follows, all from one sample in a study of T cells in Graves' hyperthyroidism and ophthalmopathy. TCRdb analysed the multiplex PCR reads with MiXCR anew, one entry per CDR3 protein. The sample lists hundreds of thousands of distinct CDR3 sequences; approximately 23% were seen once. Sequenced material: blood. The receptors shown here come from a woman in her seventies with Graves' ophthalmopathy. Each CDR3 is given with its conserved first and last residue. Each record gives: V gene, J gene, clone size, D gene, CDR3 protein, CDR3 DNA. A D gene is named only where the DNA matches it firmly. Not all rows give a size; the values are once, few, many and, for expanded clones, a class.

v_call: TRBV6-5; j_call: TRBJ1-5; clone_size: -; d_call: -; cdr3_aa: CASSYRGPGTYSNQPQHF; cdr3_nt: TGTGCCAGCAGTTACCGGGGGCCGGGAACTTATAGCAATCAGCCCCAGCATTTT
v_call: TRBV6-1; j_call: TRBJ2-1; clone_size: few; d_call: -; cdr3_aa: CASTEHDRSYNEQFF; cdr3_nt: TGTGCCAGCACCGAACACGACAGGTCCTACAATGAGCAGTTCTTC
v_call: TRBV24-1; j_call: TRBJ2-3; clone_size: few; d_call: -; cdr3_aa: CATSDLAGSSQGDTQYF; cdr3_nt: TGTGCCACCAGTGATTTGGCAGGTAGCAGCCAGGGAGATACGCAGTATTTT
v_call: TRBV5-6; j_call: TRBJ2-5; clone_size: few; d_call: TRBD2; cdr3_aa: CASSYRRTSGSQETQYF; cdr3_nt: TGTGCCAGCAGCTACCGGAGGACTAGCGGGTCCCAAGAGACCCAGTACTTC
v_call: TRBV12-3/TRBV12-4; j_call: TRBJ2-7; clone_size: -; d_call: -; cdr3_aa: CASSGRIANEQYF; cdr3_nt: TGTGCCAGCAGCGGACGGATCGCCAACGAGCAGTACTTC
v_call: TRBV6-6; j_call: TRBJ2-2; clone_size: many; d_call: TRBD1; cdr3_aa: CASSYSGQGNTGELFF; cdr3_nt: TGTGCCAGCAGTTACTCGGGACAGGGTAACACCGGGGAGCTGTTTTTT
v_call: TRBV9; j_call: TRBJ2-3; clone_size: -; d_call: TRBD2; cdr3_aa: CASSAGELTQYF; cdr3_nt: TGTGCCAGCAGTGCGGGAGAGCTGACGCAGTATTTT
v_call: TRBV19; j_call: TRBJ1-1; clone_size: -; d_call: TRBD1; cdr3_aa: CASRLGTGATEAFF; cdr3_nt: TGTGCCAGTAGACTCGGGACAGGGGCGACTGAAGCTTTCTTT
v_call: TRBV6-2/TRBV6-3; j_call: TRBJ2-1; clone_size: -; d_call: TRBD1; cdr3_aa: CASSPTPTGAGEQFF; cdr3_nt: TGTGCCAGCAGTCCCACCCCAACAGGGGCGGGCGAGCAGTTCTTC
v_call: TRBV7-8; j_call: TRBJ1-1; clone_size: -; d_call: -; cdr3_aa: CASSRWTEAFF; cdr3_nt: TGTGCCAGCAGTCGGTGGACTGAAGCTTTCTTT
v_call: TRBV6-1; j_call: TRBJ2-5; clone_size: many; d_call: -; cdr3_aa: CASSAKGQETQYF; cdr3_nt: TGTGCCAGCAGTGCCAAGGGACAAGAGACCCAGTACTTC
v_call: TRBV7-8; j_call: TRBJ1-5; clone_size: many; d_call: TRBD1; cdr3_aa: CASSRQGMGQPQHF; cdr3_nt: TGTGCCAGCAGCCGACAGGGAATGGGTCAGCCCCAGCATTTT
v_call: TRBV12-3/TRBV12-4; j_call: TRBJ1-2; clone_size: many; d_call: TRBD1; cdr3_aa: CASSRTGGVYGYTF; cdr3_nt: TGTGCCAGCAGTCGGACAGGGGGCGTCTATGGCTACACCTTC
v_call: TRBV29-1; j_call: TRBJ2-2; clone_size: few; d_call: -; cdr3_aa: CSVDTANTGELFF; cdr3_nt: TGCAGCGTTGATACTGCGAACACCGGGGAGCTGTTTTTT
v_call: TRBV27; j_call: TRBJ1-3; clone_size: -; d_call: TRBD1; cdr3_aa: CASSLYGTGIGNTIYF; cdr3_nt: TGTGCCAGCAGTTTATATGGGACAGGGATAGGAAACACCATATATTTT
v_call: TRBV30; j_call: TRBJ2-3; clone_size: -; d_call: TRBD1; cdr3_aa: CAWGPGQGTDTQYF; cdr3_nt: TGTGCCTGGGGTCCGGGACAGGGAACAGATACGCAGTATTTT
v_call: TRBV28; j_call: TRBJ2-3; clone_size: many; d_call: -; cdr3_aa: CASSFDQSRRPQYF; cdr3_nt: TGTGCCAGCAGTTTCGATCAGTCCCGGCGTCCGCAGTATTTT
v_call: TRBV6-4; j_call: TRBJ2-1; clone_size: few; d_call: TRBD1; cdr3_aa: CASSTPWTGGIDEQFF; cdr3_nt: TGTGCCAGCAGCACTCCGTGGACAGGGGGTATCGATGAGCAGTTCTTC
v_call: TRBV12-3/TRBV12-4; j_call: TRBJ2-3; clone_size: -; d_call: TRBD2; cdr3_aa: CASSLAAHTDTQYF; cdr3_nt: TGTGCCAGCAGTCTAGCGGCGCACACAGATACGCAGTATTTT
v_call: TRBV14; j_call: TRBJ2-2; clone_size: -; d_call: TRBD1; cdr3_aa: CSSSQGGQGNTGELFF; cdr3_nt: TGTTCCAGCAGCCAAGGTGGACAGGGGAACACCGGGGAGCTGTTTTTT
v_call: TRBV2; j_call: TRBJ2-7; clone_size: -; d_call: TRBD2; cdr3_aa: CASTREGNEQYF; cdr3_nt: TGTGCCAGCACCAGGGAGGGTAACGAGCAGTACTTC
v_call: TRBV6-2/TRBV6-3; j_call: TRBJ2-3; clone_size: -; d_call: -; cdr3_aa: CASSYSAVRTDTQYF; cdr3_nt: TGTGCCAGCAGTTACTCGGCGGTAAGGACAGATACGCAGTATTTT
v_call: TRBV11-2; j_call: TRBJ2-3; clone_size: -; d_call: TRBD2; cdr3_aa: CASSRLAGGPTDTQYF; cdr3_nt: TGTGCCAGCAGCAGACTAGCGGGAGGGCCGACAGATACGCAGTATTTT
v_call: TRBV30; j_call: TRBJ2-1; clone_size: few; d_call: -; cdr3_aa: CAWASGSGSYNEQFF; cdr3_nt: TGTGCCTGGGCCTCCGGAAGCGGGTCCTACAATGAGCAGTTCTTC
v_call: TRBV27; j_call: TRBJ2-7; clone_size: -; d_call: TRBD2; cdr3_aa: CASSLSGAGLAGGHEQYF; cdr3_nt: TGTGCCAGCAGTTTAAGCGGGGCCGGACTAGCGGGAGGGCACGAGCAGTACTTC
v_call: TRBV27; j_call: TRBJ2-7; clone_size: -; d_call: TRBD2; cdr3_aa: CASRERDHYEQYF; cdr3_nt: TGTGCCAGCAGAGAGCGGGATCACTACGAGCAGTACTTC
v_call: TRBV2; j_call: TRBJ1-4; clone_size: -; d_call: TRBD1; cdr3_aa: CASRRRDSYEKLFF; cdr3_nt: TGTGCCAGCAGGCGCCGGGACAGTTATGAAAAACTGTTTTTT
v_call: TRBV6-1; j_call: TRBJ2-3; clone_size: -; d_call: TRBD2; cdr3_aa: CASSEDAGVSGTDTQYF; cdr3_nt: TGTGCCAGCAGTGAAGATGCGGGAGTTTCTGGCACAGATACGCAGTATTTT
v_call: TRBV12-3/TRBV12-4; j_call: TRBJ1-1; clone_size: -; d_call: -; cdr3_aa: CASTPGSSAWATEAFF; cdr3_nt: TGTGCCAGCACCCCGGGGAGTTCGGCGTGGGCCACTGAAGCTTTCTTT